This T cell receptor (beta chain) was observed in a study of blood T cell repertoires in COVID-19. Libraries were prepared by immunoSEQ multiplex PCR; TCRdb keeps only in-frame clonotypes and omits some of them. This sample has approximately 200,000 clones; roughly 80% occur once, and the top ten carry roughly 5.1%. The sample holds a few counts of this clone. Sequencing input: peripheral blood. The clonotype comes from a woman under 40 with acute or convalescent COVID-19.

Here the CDR3 reads CASTQTGGPLEKLFF. Here the CDR3 DNA reads TGCGCCAGCACCCAGACAGGGGGCCCTCTAGAAAAACTGTTTTTT. V is TRBV5-1 and J is TRBJ1-4; TRBD1 aligns across 10 bases. Germline CDR1 reads SGHRS; CDR2 reads YFSETQ. V was pared by 6 bases and J by 8 bases, with 10 bases of the junction left unmatched. The CDR3 is 15 residues long.